This is a list of T cell receptor beta chains from one sample in a study of OX40 agonist ivuxolimab in advanced cancers. Method: immunoSEQ multiplex PCR; TCRdb's copy keeps in-frame clones and lacks some. The profile shows approximately 100,000 clones, roughly 85% of them singletons. Here the sequenced sample was CD4+ or CD8+ T cells sorted from blood, taken in a trial of the OX40 agonist ivuxolimab. These receptors originate from an adult with an advanced solid tumor such as melanoma, head and neck, liver or kidney cancer. Each CDR3 is given with its conserved first and last residue. The D gene is left open where the match is weak. The size field is filled for only some rows; it gives once, few, many or a size class.

TRBV7-2,.,.,TRBJ2-5,CASSLGAAGAQETQYF,TGTGCCAGCAGCTTAGGCGCGGCGGGGGCCCAAGAGACCCAGTACTTC
TRBV5-4,TRBD1,.,TRBJ2-7,CASSPGQGFSYEQYF,TGTGCCAGCAGCCCGGGACAGGGATTCTCCTACGAGCAGTACTTC
TRBV9,.,.,TRBJ2-2,CASSVGQTGTGELFF,TGTGCCAGCAGCGTAGGACAGACTGGCACCGGGGAGCTGTTTTTT
TRBV7-2,.,.,TRBJ2-1,CASSFVSGAYNEQFF,TGTGCCAGCAGCTTTGTTAGCGGAGCCTACAATGAGCAGTTCTTC
TRBV4-1,.,.,TRBJ2-2,CASSRGPGGARRAGELFF,TGCGCCAGCAGCCGGGGCCCTGGGGGGGCCAGGAGGGCCGGGGAGCTGTTTTTT
TRBV5-1,.,.,TRBJ2-5,CASSLDRETQYF,TGCGCCAGCAGCTTGGATCGGGAGACCCAGTACTTC
TRBV6-1,.,once,TRBJ2-1,CASSGSYNEQFF,TGTGCCAGCAGTGGCTCCTACAATGAGCAGTTCTTC
TRBV18,TRBD1,.,TRBJ1-1,CASSLTTGGTEAFF,TGTGCCAGCTCACTTACGACAGGGGGCACTGAAGCTTTCTTT
TRBV15,.,.,TRBJ1-1,CATSNRQEDTEAFF,TGTGCCACCAGCAACCGACAGGAGGACACTGAAGCTTTCTTT
TRBV20-1,.,.,TRBJ2-1,CSAGDTNEQFF,TGCAGTGCTGGAGATACCAATGAGCAGTTCTTC
TRBV6-6,.,.,TRBJ2-7,CASSATGWYEQYF,TGTGCCAGCAGCGCAACAGGGTGGTACGAGCAGTACTTC
TRBV4-2,.,.,TRBJ2-2,CASSQEWGNTGELFF,TGTGCCAGCAGCCAAGAGTGGGGGAACACCGGGGAGCTGTTTTTT
TRBV11-2,.,.,TRBJ1-2,CASSRDYRDSYGYTF,TGTGCCAGCAGCCGGGACTACAGGGATTCTTATGGCTACACCTTC
TRBV7-9,.,.,TRBJ2-5,CASSLGSGTYQETQYF,TGTGCCAGCAGCTTAGGGTCTGGAACGTACCAAGAGACCCAGTACTTC
TRBV5-1,TRBD1,.,TRBJ2-7,CASSLGTGVGEQYF,TGCGCCAGCAGCTTGGGGACAGGGGTTGGCGAGCAGTACTTC
TRBV6-5,.,.,TRBJ2-7,CASSPRDDEQYF,TGTGCCAGCAGCCCTAGGGATGACGAGCAGTACTTC
TRBV7-9,TRBD2,once,TRBJ2-7,CASSGAGGYEQYF,TGTGCCAGCAGCGGGGCGGGGGGATACGAGCAGTACTTC
TRBV19,.,.,TRBJ1-1,CASSMGARGGSEAFF,TGTGCCAGTAGTATGGGGGCCAGGGGAGGATCTGAAGCTTTCTTT
TRBV19,.,.,TRBJ1-1,CASSRLLGTEAFF,TGTGCCAGTAGTAGGCTCCTCGGTACTGAAGCTTTCTTT